This TCR beta chain was obtained from a study of technical replicates of blood from a handful of donors. Per the germline V gene, CDR1 is MNHEY and CDR2 is SMNVEV (reference sequence). V was pared by 0 bases and J by 5 bases, with 7 bases between. This CDR3 comprises 13 residues. Clones were sequenced by immunoSEQ multiplex PCR, and TCRdb holds only the in-frame ones, with some missing. Of some 80,000 clones listed, less than 95% are singletons. The clonotype was recovered from a human donor in good health. The chain links TRBV27 to TRBJ1-1, with unresolved D. Sequenced sample: T cells isolated from PBMCs. DNA for the CDR3: TGTGCCAGCAGTTTATCTCCGGGGACTGAAGCTTTCTTT. Encoded protein: CASSLSPGTEAFF.